This entry describes one TCR beta chain. TCRdb ran MiXCR on the RT-PCR reads and lists one entry per CDR3 protein. The sample carries hundreds of thousands of distinct CDR3 sequences, approximately 15% recorded once. The V end lost 1 base, the J end lost 9 bases, and 13 bases lay between the germline ends. Germline V lookup: CDR1 DFQATT, CDR2 SNEGSKA (reference sequence). The CDR3 sequence is 13 residues long. This clonotype was sampled from a female donor in good health, serving as a healthy control. This chain uses TRBV20-1 with TRBJ2-1; D gene unclear. What was sequenced was memory CD4+ T cells from blood. Written as DNA, the CDR3 is TGCAGTGCTAGAGTGGCTCCCCTCCCTGAGCAGTTCTTC. Translated, it gives CSARVAPLPEQFF.